Detailed here is one T cell receptor (beta chain). This entry comes from a study of blood T cell repertoires in COVID-19. Study context: Sites across the United States, Italy and Spain contributed samples from acute and convalescent COVID-19.

Per the original data handling: Estimates of nucleated cell counts were drawn from the amplification of reference gene primers. Libraries were prepared by immunoSEQ multiplex PCR; TCRdb keeps only in-frame clonotypes and omits some of them. V and J calls and clone size follow that table, whereas D and trimming were derived from the DNA. The data hold under 400,000 clones, with approximately 90% observed a single time. From germline, CDR1 is SGHNT and CDR2 YENEEA. CDR3 length: 14 residues. V was clipped by 5 bases and J by 5 bases, with 16 bases between them. The V and J genes are TRBV11-3 and TRBJ2-7; D possibly corresponds to TRBD1 (6 bases). What was sequenced was peripheral blood. This receptor was taken from a woman in her twenties or thirties with COVID-19, enrolled during active disease. The CDR3 region is CASSHIGTYDEQYF. The CDR3 DNA reads TGTGCCAGCAGCCACATTGGGACATACGACGAGCAGTACTTC.